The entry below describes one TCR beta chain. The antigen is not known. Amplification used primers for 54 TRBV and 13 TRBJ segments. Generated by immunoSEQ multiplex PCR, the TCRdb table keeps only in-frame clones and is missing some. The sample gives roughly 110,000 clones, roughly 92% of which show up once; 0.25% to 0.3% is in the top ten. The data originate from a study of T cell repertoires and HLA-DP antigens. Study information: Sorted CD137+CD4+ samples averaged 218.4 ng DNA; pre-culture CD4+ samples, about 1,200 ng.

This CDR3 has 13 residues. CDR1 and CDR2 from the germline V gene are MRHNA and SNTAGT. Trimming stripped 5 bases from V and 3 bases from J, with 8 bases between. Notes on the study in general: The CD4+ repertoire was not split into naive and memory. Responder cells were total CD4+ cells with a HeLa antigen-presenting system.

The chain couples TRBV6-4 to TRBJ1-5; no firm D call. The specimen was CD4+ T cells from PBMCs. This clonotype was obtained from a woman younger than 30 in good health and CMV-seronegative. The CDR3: CASSPRVNQPQHF. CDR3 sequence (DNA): TGTGCCAGCAGTCCTAGGGTCAATCAGCCCCAGCATTTT.